This is a list of T cell receptor beta chains from one sample in a study of T cells in tumors after PD-1 blockade. TCRdb's table, derived via immunoSEQ multiplex PCR, lists solely in-frame clones and lacks some. The sample comprises more than 8,000 clones, approximately 70% of which are singletons, and 4.5% rests with the top ten. The sequenced sample was tumor tissue, obtained after anti-PD-1 treatment. These receptor sequences come from a human donor with basal cell carcinoma. Each CDR3 is given with its conserved first and last residue. Fields, in order: clone size, D gene, V gene, J gene, CDR3 DNA, CDR3 protein. D genes are given only for firm matches. The size field is filled for only some rows; it gives once, few, many or a size class.

abundance: -; d_gene: -; v_gene: TRBV27; j_gene: TRBJ2-2; CDR3nt: TGTGCCAGCCGCCCATTAGGGGTCGGGGAGCTGTTTTTT; CDR3aa: CASRPLGVGELFF
abundance: few; d_gene: -; v_gene: TRBV19; j_gene: TRBJ1-2; CDR3nt: TGTGCCAGTTCTATAGGGGGAGTGTATGGCTACACCTTC; CDR3aa: CASSIGGVYGYTF
abundance: -; d_gene: -; v_gene: TRBV14; j_gene: TRBJ1-1; CDR3nt: TGTGCCAGCAGCCATAGGGGACTCGGCACTGAAGCTTTCTTT; CDR3aa: CASSHRGLGTEAFF
abundance: -; d_gene: -; v_gene: TRBV11-1; j_gene: TRBJ1-5; CDR3nt: TGTGCCAGCAGCCAGCGGAACACTGGGCCCCAGCATTTT; CDR3aa: CASSQRNTGPQHF
abundance: -; d_gene: TRBD2; v_gene: TRBV9; j_gene: TRBJ2-1; CDR3nt: TGTGCCAGCAGCGTAGATCCTAGCGGGGGCCCTTCGAACTACAATGAGCAGTTCTTC; CDR3aa: CASSVDPSGGPSNYNEQFF
abundance: -; d_gene: -; v_gene: TRBV12-3/TRBV12-4; j_gene: TRBJ1-4; CDR3nt: TGTGCCAGCAGGGCTAGTGGGAATGAAAAACTGTTTTTT; CDR3aa: CASRASGNEKLFF
abundance: -; d_gene: -; v_gene: TRBV13; j_gene: TRBJ1-2; CDR3nt: TGTGCCAGCAGCTTAGCCGATTATGGCTACACCTTC; CDR3aa: CASSLADYGYTF
abundance: -; d_gene: TRBD2; v_gene: TRBV6-4; j_gene: TRBJ2-3; CDR3nt: TGTGCCAGCAGTCTGAGCGGGGGGGCCACAGATACGCAGTATTTT; CDR3aa: CASSLSGGATDTQYF
abundance: once; d_gene: -; v_gene: TRBV5-1; j_gene: TRBJ2-7; CDR3nt: TGCGCCAGCAGTGGTGCGAAGGACGAGCAGTACTTC; CDR3aa: CASSGAKDEQYF
abundance: -; d_gene: TRBD2; v_gene: TRBV3-1/TRBV3-2; j_gene: TRBJ2-5; CDR3nt: TGTGCCAGCAGCCTGCGGACTAGCGGGAGGGGAGAGACCCAGTACTTC; CDR3aa: CASSLRTSGRGETQYF
abundance: few; d_gene: TRBD2; v_gene: TRBV6-4; j_gene: TRBJ2-3; CDR3nt: TGTGCCAGCAGTGACTCTAGCGGGGGGGCCACAGATACGCAGTATTTT; CDR3aa: CASSDSSGGATDTQYF
abundance: -; d_gene: -; v_gene: TRBV12-5; j_gene: TRBJ1-2; CDR3nt: TGTGCTAGTGGTTTGCCCCCGGATAACTATGGCTACACCTTC; CDR3aa: CASGLPPDNYGYTF
abundance: -; d_gene: -; v_gene: TRBV7-2; j_gene: TRBJ1-1; CDR3nt: TGTGCCAGCAGCTTCGGGGGGCTTTTGAACACTGAAGCTTTCTTT; CDR3aa: CASSFGGLLNTEAFF
abundance: -; d_gene: -; v_gene: TRBV29-1; j_gene: TRBJ2-5; CDR3nt: TGCAGCGTAGGGGGAAGCGAGACCCAGTACTTC; CDR3aa: CSVGGSETQYF
abundance: -; d_gene: -; v_gene: TRBV2; j_gene: TRBJ1-2; CDR3nt: TGTGCCAGCGGCCGAGAAGGGGGAAGCGGCTACACCTTC; CDR3aa: CASGREGGSGYTF
abundance: -; d_gene: TRBD1; v_gene: TRBV30; j_gene: TRBJ1-4; CDR3nt: TGTGCCTGGAGCGAGTGGAACGACAGGGTTAATGAAAAACTGTTTTTT; CDR3aa: CAWSEWNDRVNEKLFF
abundance: -; d_gene: TRBD2; v_gene: TRBV7-8; j_gene: TRBJ2-3; CDR3nt: TGTGCCAGCAGCTTAAGTCTCGGGCCAGCGGGGAGCACAGATACGCAGTATTTT; CDR3aa: CASSLSLGPAGSTDTQYF
abundance: -; d_gene: -; v_gene: TRBV5-6; j_gene: TRBJ1-3; CDR3nt: TGTGCCAGCACCAAACGAGGGGGAACCACCATATATTTT; CDR3aa: CASTKRGGTTIYF
abundance: -; d_gene: -; v_gene: TRBV2; j_gene: TRBJ2-7; CDR3nt: TGTGCCAGCATAGGCCAGGGTGCCTACGAGCAGTACTTC; CDR3aa: CASIGQGAYEQYF
abundance: medium-sized; d_gene: -; v_gene: TRBV30; j_gene: TRBJ1-3; CDR3nt: TGTGCCTGGAAACTGCGACAGAACTCTGGAAACACCATATATTTT; CDR3aa: CAWKLRQNSGNTIYF
abundance: -; d_gene: -; v_gene: TRBV11-3; j_gene: TRBJ2-7; CDR3nt: TGTGCCAGCAGCTTAAGGGGGGGCGACTACGAGCAGTACTTC; CDR3aa: CASSLRGGDYEQYF
abundance: few; d_gene: TRBD2; v_gene: TRBV7-6; j_gene: TRBJ2-3; CDR3nt: TGTGCCAGCAGCCGGACTAGCGGGGCCCTCACAGATACGCAGTATTTT; CDR3aa: CASSRTSGALTDTQYF
abundance: -; d_gene: -; v_gene: TRBV15; j_gene: TRBJ2-1; CDR3nt: TGTGCCACCAGCAGAGATCTCGAACGGGATTATTTGTTCTTC; CDR3aa: CATSRDLERDYLFF
abundance: few; d_gene: -; v_gene: TRBV29-1; j_gene: TRBJ1-6; CDR3nt: TGCAGCGTTCCATTCCTTCATCAGAGCTCCTATAATTCACCCCTCCACTTT; CDR3aa: CSVPFLHQSSYNSPLHF
abundance: -; d_gene: TRBD2; v_gene: TRBV5-8; j_gene: TRBJ2-1; CDR3nt: TGTGCCAGCAGCTTTCCCGGGGGGTGGGGTTCTGGTAATGAGCAGTTCTTC; CDR3aa: CASSFPGGWGSGNEQFF
abundance: few; d_gene: TRBD2; v_gene: TRBV19; j_gene: TRBJ2-6; CDR3nt: TGTGCCAGTAGGTCAGCGGGGCTCAAATCTGGGGCCAACGTCCTGACTTTC; CDR3aa: CASRSAGLKSGANVLTF
abundance: once; d_gene: TRBD2; v_gene: TRBV19; j_gene: TRBJ2-1; CDR3nt: TGTGCCAGTAGTATTGTACCAGCGGGGGGTGAGAATGAGCAGTTCTTC; CDR3aa: CASSIVPAGGENEQFF
abundance: -; d_gene: -; v_gene: TRBV7-9; j_gene: TRBJ2-5; CDR3nt: TGTGCCAGCAGCTTACTTCAAGAGACCCAGTACTTC; CDR3aa: CASSLLQETQYF
abundance: -; d_gene: -; v_gene: TRBV4-1; j_gene: TRBJ1-5; CDR3nt: TGCGCCAGCAGCCAAGTACAGGGTAATAGCAATCAGCCCCAGCATTTT; CDR3aa: CASSQVQGNSNQPQHF
abundance: -; d_gene: -; v_gene: TRBV14; j_gene: TRBJ1-1; CDR3nt: TGTGCCAGCAGCCCGGACATTATCATGAACACTGAAGCTTTCTTT; CDR3aa: CASSPDIIMNTEAFF
abundance: -; d_gene: TRBD2; v_gene: TRBV4-1; j_gene: TRBJ2-4; CDR3nt: TGCGCCAGCAGCCAAGATGCCAGCGGGGGATTAGCCAAAAACATTCAGTACTTC; CDR3aa: CASSQDASGGLAKNIQYF
abundance: -; d_gene: TRBD1; v_gene: TRBV6-5; j_gene: TRBJ2-1; CDR3nt: TGTGCCAGCATCCACGGGGGGACAGGGAGGGATGAGCAGTTCTTC; CDR3aa: CASIHGGTGRDEQFF
abundance: -; d_gene: -; v_gene: TRBV2; j_gene: TRBJ2-5; CDR3nt: TGTGCCAGCAGCCGACAGGTCCAAGAGACCCAGTACTTC; CDR3aa: CASSRQVQETQYF
abundance: -; d_gene: -; v_gene: TRBV5-1; j_gene: TRBJ2-1; CDR3nt: TGCGCCAGCAGGGAGGGTTTAGCACGGCGGAGCTCCTACAATGAGCAGTTCTTC; CDR3aa: CASREGLARRSSYNEQFF
abundance: -; d_gene: TRBD1; v_gene: TRBV29-1; j_gene: TRBJ1-1; CDR3nt: TGCAGCACCCGACAGGGCATGAACACTGAAGCTTTCTTT; CDR3aa: CSTRQGMNTEAFF
abundance: medium-sized; d_gene: TRBD1; v_gene: TRBV18; j_gene: TRBJ1-5; CDR3nt: TGTGCCAGCTCACCGACAGGGGAATATCAGCCCCAGCATTTT; CDR3aa: CASSPTGEYQPQHF
abundance: -; d_gene: -; v_gene: TRBV7-9; j_gene: TRBJ2-1; CDR3nt: TGTGCCAGCAGCCACGATTCCGGGAATAACAATGAGCAGTTCTTC; CDR3aa: CASSHDSGNNNEQFF
abundance: once; d_gene: -; v_gene: TRBV7-8; j_gene: TRBJ1-3; CDR3nt: TGTGCCAGCAGCCGTTACAAGATCGCAAGCTCTGGAAACACCATATATTTT; CDR3aa: CASSRYKIASSGNTIYF
abundance: -; d_gene: -; v_gene: TRBV5-1; j_gene: TRBJ1-3; CDR3nt: TGCGCCAGCAGCCCAAACGGAGGCTCTGGAAACACCATATATTTT; CDR3aa: CASSPNGGSGNTIYF
abundance: few; d_gene: -; v_gene: TRBV2; j_gene: TRBJ1-2; CDR3nt: TGTGCCAGCAGTCCTGACGGTCTTGGGGGCTACACCTTC; CDR3aa: CASSPDGLGGYTF
abundance: -; d_gene: TRBD2; v_gene: TRBV9; j_gene: TRBJ2-1; CDR3nt: TGTGCCAGCAGCCCTCTCCCCCTAGCGGGGGAAAGCAATGAGCAGTTCTTC; CDR3aa: CASSPLPLAGESNEQFF
abundance: -; d_gene: TRBD1; v_gene: TRBV10-2; j_gene: TRBJ2-2; CDR3nt: TGCGCCACCGGACAGGGTGGCACCGGGGAGCTGTTTTTT; CDR3aa: CATGQGGTGELFF
abundance: -; d_gene: -; v_gene: TRBV20-1; j_gene: TRBJ2-1; CDR3nt: TGCAGTGCTGGCCAGGGCGATGAGCAGTTCTTC; CDR3aa: CSAGQGDEQFF
abundance: -; d_gene: -; v_gene: TRBV19; j_gene: TRBJ2-7; CDR3nt: TGTGCCAGTAGTACGCAGGGGGGCGAGCAGTACTTC; CDR3aa: CASSTQGGEQYF
abundance: -; d_gene: TRBD2; v_gene: TRBV20-1; j_gene: TRBJ2-3; CDR3nt: TGCAGTGCTAGTGCCAGCGGGGGGTCCGTTACGCAGTATTTT; CDR3aa: CSASASGGSVTQYF
abundance: -; d_gene: -; v_gene: TRBV28; j_gene: TRBJ2-7; CDR3nt: TGTGCCAGCAGTTTGCAGGGAAACTTCCTGGGTGAGCAGTACTTC; CDR3aa: CASSLQGNFLGEQYF
abundance: -; d_gene: -; v_gene: TRBV28; j_gene: TRBJ2-3; CDR3nt: TGTGCCAGCTCAGGGGGCACAGATACGCAGTATTTT; CDR3aa: CASSGGTDTQYF
abundance: medium-sized; d_gene: -; v_gene: TRBV9; j_gene: TRBJ1-2; CDR3nt: TGTGCCAGCAGCGGGGGAACGTGGGGTCGGGGCTACACCTTC; CDR3aa: CASSGGTWGRGYTF
abundance: -; d_gene: -; v_gene: TRBV27; j_gene: TRBJ1-5; CDR3nt: TGTGCCAGCAGTTTATCAGGGGTAAATCAGCCCCAGCATTTT; CDR3aa: CASSLSGVNQPQHF